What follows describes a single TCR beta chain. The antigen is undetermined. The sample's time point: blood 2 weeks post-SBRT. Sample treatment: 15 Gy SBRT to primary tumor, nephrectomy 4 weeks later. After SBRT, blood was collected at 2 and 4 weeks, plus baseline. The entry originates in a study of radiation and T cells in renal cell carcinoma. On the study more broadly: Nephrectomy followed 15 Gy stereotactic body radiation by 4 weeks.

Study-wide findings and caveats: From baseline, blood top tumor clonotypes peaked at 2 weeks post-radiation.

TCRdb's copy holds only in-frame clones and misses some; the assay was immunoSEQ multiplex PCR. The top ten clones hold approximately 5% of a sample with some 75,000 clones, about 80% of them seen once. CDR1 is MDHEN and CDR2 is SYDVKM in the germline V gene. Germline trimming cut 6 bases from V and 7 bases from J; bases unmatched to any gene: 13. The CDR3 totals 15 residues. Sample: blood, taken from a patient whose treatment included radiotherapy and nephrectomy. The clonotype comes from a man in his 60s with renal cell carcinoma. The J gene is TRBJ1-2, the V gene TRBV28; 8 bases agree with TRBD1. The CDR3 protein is CASSLTRTGYRGYTF. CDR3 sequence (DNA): TGTGCCAGCAGCCTTACTCGGACAGGGTATCGTGGCTACACCTTC.